This T cell receptor beta chain comes out of a study of OX40 agonist ivuxolimab in advanced cancers. For the study at large: Patients in the trial were receiving intravenous ivuxolimab every 2 weeks, at doses of 0.01 to 10 mg/kg. Participants could have had prior anti-PD-1, anti-PD-L1 or anti-CTLA-4 therapy, and 40% had some.

Exclusion applied to patients with autoimmune disease history or systemic immunosuppression. Germline-derived CDR1 and CDR2 are LNHNV and YYDKDF (reference sequence). V shed 3 bases, J shed 8 bases, and the junction held 10 bases outside the gene matches. This CDR3 is 15 amino acids long. The method was immunoSEQ multiplex PCR; TCRdb's version includes in-frame clones alone and lacks a portion of them. The sample has about 40,000 clones, more than 85% seen once. V is TRBV15 and J is TRBJ1-2, with TRBD1 matching 9 bases. Material: CD4+ or CD8+ T cells sorted from blood, obtained in a trial of the OX40 agonist ivuxolimab. The clonotype comes from an adult with an advanced solid tumor such as melanoma, head and neck, liver or kidney cancer. The CDR3 DNA is TGTGCCACCAGCAGTCCGGGACAGGGAGTCTACGGCTACACCTTC. As protein: CATSSPGQGVYGYTF.